These T cell receptor beta chains were read from a single sample in a study of cytomegalovirus exposure and HLA in healthy donors. Here immunoSEQ multiplex PCR was the method, and the copy in TCRdb shows in-frame clones only, minus some. The table includes about 80,000 clones, roughly 79% detected once. The sequenced material came from PBMCs. These receptors were taken from a woman aged 40 to 55 in good health and CMV-seropositive. Each CDR3 is given with its conserved first and last residue. D genes are given only for firm matches. Only some rows state a clone size, as once, few, many or a class for expanded clones.

D,J,size,V,CDR3,DNA
TRBD1,TRBJ1-2,-,TRBV2,CASSVGTGGNYGYTF,TGTGCCAGCAGTGTGGGGACAGGGGGGAACTATGGCTACACCTTC
-,TRBJ1-4,-,TRBV6-5,CASRRANEKLFF,TGTGCCAGCCGGCGGGCTAATGAAAAACTGTTTTTT
TRBD2,TRBJ2-5,-,TRBV28,CASSPGLAGGEETQYF,TGTGCCAGCAGTCCCGGACTAGCGGGAGGGGAAGAGACCCAGTACTTC
TRBD1,TRBJ2-1,once,TRBV5-8,CASSFASGTGLYNEQFF,TGTGCCAGCAGCTTCGCTTCTGGGACAGGTTTATACAATGAGCAGTTCTTC
TRBD2,TRBJ2-5,once,TRBV6-1,CASSEEGPLAEQETQYF,TGTGCCAGCAGTGAAGAGGGCCCACTAGCGGAACAAGAGACCCAGTACTTC
TRBD2,TRBJ2-3,-,TRBV19,CASRGGRLTSTDTQYF,TGTGCCAGTAGGGGCGGGAGACTTACCAGCACAGATACGCAGTATTTT
TRBD1,TRBJ1-2,-,TRBV18,CASSPGDRGRNGYTF,TGTGCCAGTTCCCCCGGGGACAGGGGGCGTAATGGCTACACCTTC
TRBD1,TRBJ1-5,-,TRBV6-5,CASSTTGGNQPQHF,TGTGCCAGCAGTACGACAGGGGGAAATCAGCCCCAGCATTTT
TRBD1,TRBJ2-7,once,TRBV7-9,CASSPRDRGSYEQYF,TGTGCCAGCAGCCCCCGGGACAGAGGGTCCTACGAGCAGTACTTC
TRBD2,TRBJ2-7,-,TRBV7-2,CASSSSLAGVPYEQYF,TGTGCCAGCAGCTCCAGCCTTGCGGGAGTCCCCTACGAGCAGTACTTC
-,TRBJ2-5,-,TRBV7-6,CASSLVLTSGETQYF,TGTGCCAGCAGCTTAGTTTTAACCAGCGGGGAGACCCAGTACTTC
-,TRBJ2-5,-,TRBV5-4,CASSAQGIQETQYF,TGTGCCAGCAGCGCGCAGGGTATTCAAGAGACCCAGTACTTC
TRBD1,TRBJ2-1,-,TRBV7-2,CASSLDRDNEQFF,TGTGCCAGCAGCTTGGACAGGGACAATGAGCAGTTCTTC
-,TRBJ1-5,-,TRBV6-1,CASSEGGEDQPQHF,TGTGCCAGCAGTGAAGGGGGAGAGGATCAGCCCCAGCATTTT
-,TRBJ1-5,-,TRBV6-1,CASSEAVSLNQPQHF,TGTGCCAGCAGTGAAGCTGTGTCACTAAATCAGCCCCAGCATTTT
-,TRBJ2-1,-,TRBV5-1,CASSLESAIYNEQFF,TGCGCCAGCAGCTTGGAGAGTGCCATTTACAATGAGCAGTTCTTC
-,TRBJ2-5,-,TRBV28,CASSKPGQQETQYF,TGTGCCAGCAGTAAACCGGGACAACAAGAGACCCAGTACTTC
-,TRBJ1-3,-,TRBV9,CASSADSGNTIYF,TGTGCCAGCAGCGCTGACAGTGGAAACACCATATATTTT
-,TRBJ1-1,-,TRBV30,CAWGTLKGGGTEAFF,TGTGCCTGGGGTACCCTTAAAGGGGGGGGAACTGAAGCTTTCTTT
TRBD2,TRBJ2-7,-,TRBV19,CASSGGLAVYEQYF,TGTGCCTCGTCGGGGGGTCTGGCAGTCTACGAGCAGTACTTC
-,TRBJ2-1,-,TRBV11-2,CASSLGTALYNEQFF,TGTGCCAGCAGCTTAGGGACAGCGCTCTACAATGAGCAGTTCTTC
-,TRBJ1-1,few,TRBV5-1,CASSLDGQGAAFF,TGCGCCAGCAGCTTAGACGGACAAGGAGCAGCTTTCTTT